Listed below are T cell receptor beta chains from one sample, sequenced in a study of blood T cell repertoires in COVID-19. Libraries were prepared by immunoSEQ multiplex PCR; TCRdb keeps only in-frame clonotypes and omits some of them. The sample lists around 170,000 clones, around 72% occurring once. The sequencing sample was made of peripheral blood. These receptors all stem from a woman older than 75 with acute or convalescent COVID-19. Each CDR3 is given without its conserved first and last residue.

TRBJ2-3 TRBV5-1 ASRGFREGATTDTQY
TRBJ1-5 TRBV7-6 ASSLNSGGNQPQH
TRBJ2-7 TRBV6-5 ASRRGGEQY
TRBJ2-2 TRBV7-8 ASSPTAYLAGVGTGELF
TRBJ1-3 TRBV5-1 ASSKQETGSYGNTIY
TRBJ2-2 TRBV2 ASSELSGVGAGELF
TRBJ2-3 TRBV6-2/TRBV6-3 ASSLGLAADTQY
TRBJ2-5 TRBV28 ASSHPAQY
TRBJ2-3 TRBV28 ASSSSGRNTQY
TRBJ1-1 TRBV28 ASSLSSGNTEAF
TRBJ2-1 TRBV28 ASSRNGGGSVNEQF
TRBJ1-5 TRBV6-6 ASSYSIEGGQPQH
TRBJ2-7 TRBV2 ASSEYEQRPPG
TRBJ2-7 TRBV6-2/TRBV6-3 ASSYEVTGDGYEQY
TRBJ1-1 TRBV28 ASTRAQNTEAF
TRBJ2-2 TRBV11-2 ASSSGLASAGELF
TRBJ2-7 TRBV10-3 AINPGILSYEQY